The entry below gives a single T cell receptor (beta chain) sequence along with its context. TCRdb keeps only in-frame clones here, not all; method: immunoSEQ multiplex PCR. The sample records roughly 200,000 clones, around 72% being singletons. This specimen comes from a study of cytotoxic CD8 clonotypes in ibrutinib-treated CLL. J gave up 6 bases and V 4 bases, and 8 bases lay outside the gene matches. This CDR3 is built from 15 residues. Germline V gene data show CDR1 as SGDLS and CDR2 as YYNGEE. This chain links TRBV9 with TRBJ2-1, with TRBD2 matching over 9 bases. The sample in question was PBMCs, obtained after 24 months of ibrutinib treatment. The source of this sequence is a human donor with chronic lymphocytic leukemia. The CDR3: CASSPSGGPANEQFF. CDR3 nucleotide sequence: TGTGCCAGCAGCCCAAGCGGGGGGCCCGCCAATGAGCAGTTCTTC. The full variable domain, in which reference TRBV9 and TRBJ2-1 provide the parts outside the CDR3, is DSGVTQTPKHLITATGQRVTLRCSPRSGDLSVYWYQQSLDQGLQFLIQYYNGEERAKGNILERFSAQQFPDLHSELNLSSLELGDSALYFCASSPSGGPANEQFFGPGTRLTVL.